This TCR beta chain was recovered during a study of blood T cell repertoires in COVID-19. Overall study context: The cDNA or gDNA used as material had been derived from T cells, B-cell-depleted T cells, or PBMCs.

TCRdb keeps only in-frame clones here, not all; method: immunoSEQ multiplex PCR. This sample has roughly 300,000 clones, with 70% to 90% found just once. Germline loops: CDR1 LNHDA, CDR2 SQIVND (reference sequence). Trimming at V came to 3 bases and at J to 1 base, leaving 4 bases not matched to a gene. This CDR3 comprises 15 residues. The chain is built from TRBV19 and TRBJ2-3; 7 bases match TRBD1. Material for sequencing was PBMCs or T cells enriched from blood (not recorded which). The source of this sequence is a woman aged 25-40 years who had recovered from COVID-19. The CDR3 DNA is TGTGCCAGTAGTATTTTCACAGGGGGCACAGATACGCAGTATTTT. Encoded protein: CASSIFTGGTDTQYF.